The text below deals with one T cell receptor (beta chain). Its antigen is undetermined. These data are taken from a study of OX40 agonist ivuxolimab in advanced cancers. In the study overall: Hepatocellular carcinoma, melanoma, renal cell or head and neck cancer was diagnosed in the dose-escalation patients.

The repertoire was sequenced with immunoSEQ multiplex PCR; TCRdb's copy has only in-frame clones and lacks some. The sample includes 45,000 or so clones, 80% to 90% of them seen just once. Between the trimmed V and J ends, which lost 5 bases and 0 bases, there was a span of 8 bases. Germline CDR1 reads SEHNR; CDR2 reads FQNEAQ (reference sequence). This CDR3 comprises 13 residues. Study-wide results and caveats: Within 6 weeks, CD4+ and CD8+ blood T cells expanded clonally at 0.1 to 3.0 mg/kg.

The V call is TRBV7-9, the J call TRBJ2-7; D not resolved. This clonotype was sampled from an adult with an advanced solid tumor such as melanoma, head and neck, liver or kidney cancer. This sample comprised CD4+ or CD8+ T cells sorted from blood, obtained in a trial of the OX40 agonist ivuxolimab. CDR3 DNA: TGTGCCAGCAGCCTCCATAGCTCCTACGAGCAGTACTTC. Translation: CASSLHSSYEQYF.